This TCR beta chain was obtained from a study of regulatory T cells in long-lasting Graves disease. Time point here: persistent/refractory GD, antithyroid drugs over 5 years with positive TRAb. The authors made the TCR library using RNA they extracted from PBMCs. Germline V gene data show CDR1 as SQVTM and CDR2 as ANQGSEA. The V gene end was trimmed by 3 bases and the J gene end by 3 bases; junction bases not matched to a gene: 5. The CDR3 totals 16 residues. According to the study, TCR beta libraries were built with iRepertoire HTBI primers and CDR3-region Arm-PCR. TCRdb analysed the multiplex PCR reads with MiXCR anew, one entry per CDR3 protein. The table includes around 400,000 distinct CDR3 sequences, 20% to 25% detected once.

The gene calls are TRBV29-1 and TRBJ2-1, with TRBD2 matching 13 bases. The origin of this receptor is a woman aged 40-49 years with Graves disease. The material was peripheral blood mononuclear cells (PBMCs), obtained when the disease was refractory, from a patient treated with antithyroid drugs. The CDR3 is CSVDRTSGRFYNEQFF. Here the CDR3 DNA reads TGCAGCGTTGACCGGACTAGCGGGAGATTCTACAATGAGCAGTTCTTC.